This is a list of T cell receptor beta chains from one sample in a study of vaccination and CD4 T cells after COVID-19. Antigens of these TCRs are unknown. In TCRdb, the PCR reads were re-called with MiXCR into one record per CDR3 protein. The sample lists approximately 19,000 distinct CDR3 sequences, about 51% occurring once. The sequenced sample consisted of CD4+ T cells from blood, cultured in vitro. The receptors were gathered from a human donor who had recovered from COVID-19. Each CDR3 is given with its conserved first and last residue. A D gene is named only where the DNA matches it firmly. Some rows have no size entry. The others give once, few or many, or a class for an expanded clone.

TRBV6-1	TRBJ1-5	NA	NA	TGTGCCAGCACCCCTAGGAGTAGCAATCAGCCCCAGCATTTT	CASTPRSSNQPQHF
TRBV30	TRBJ1-5	NA	NA	TGTGCCTGGAGTGCCCTGACAGGCGATCAGCCCCAGCATTTT	CAWSALTGDQPQHF
TRBV4-2	TRBJ2-2	NA	NA	TGTGCCAGCAGCCAAGACCAGTATTCCGGGGAGCTGTTTTTT	CASSQDQYSGELFF
TRBV19	TRBJ2-5	few	TRBD2	TGTGCCAGTAGTATAGGGGCGACTAGCGACCCACAAGAGACCCAGTACTTC	CASSIGATSDPQETQYF
TRBV21-1	TRBJ2-7	few	NA	TGTGCCAGCCGACTCCACGAGCAGTACTTC	CASRLHEQYF
TRBV29-1	TRBJ1-1	NA	NA	TGCAGCGTTGAGTTGGGGACTTTGAACACTGAAGCTTTCTTT	CSVELGTLNTEAFF
TRBV28	TRBJ2-5	once	NA	TGTGCCAGCAGCCGCCGGGGAGATAGCGGCCTATTCCAGTACTTC	CASSRRGDSGLFQYF
TRBV4-1	TRBJ2-2	NA	TRBD2	TGCGCCAGCAGCCAAGACAGAGTGCTAGCGGGAGACACCGGGGAGCTGTTTTTT	CASSQDRVLAGDTGELFF
TRBV7-9	TRBJ2-1	few	NA	TGTGCTGCCACGCGGGACAGTTCCGGGACTGGTCACAATGAGCAGTTCTTC	CAATRDSSGTGHNEQFF
TRBV20-1	TRBJ2-1	NA	NA	TGCAGTGCCCCTCGCCTCGGTGCCCTCGGGAATGAGCAGTTCTTC	CSAPRLGALGNEQFF
TRBV12-3/TRBV12-4	TRBJ1-3	NA	NA	TGTGCCAGCAGTTTCTCCGCCGCGCCTGGAAACACCATATATTTT	CASSFSAAPGNTIYF
TRBV6-1	TRBJ1-5	few	NA	TGTGCCAGCAGTGAAGCCCAGCCCCAGCATTTT	CASSEAQPQHF
TRBV5-1	TRBJ1-1	NA	NA	TGCGCCAGCAGCTTGGTATCCCATTTGGACACTGAAGCTTTCTTT	CASSLVSHLDTEAFF
TRBV7-2	TRBJ1-1	few	NA	TGTGCCAGCACTCCCTCCATGGTGAACACTGAAGCTTTCTTT	CASTPSMVNTEAFF
TRBV19	TRBJ1-3	NA	NA	TGTGCCAGTAGGTCGACAGGAGAGAACACCATATATTTT	CASRSTGENTIYF
TRBV25-1	TRBJ2-1	once	TRBD1	TGTGCCAGCAGCCGGGACAGCAATTACAATGAGCAGTTCTTC	CASSRDSNYNEQFF
TRBV21-1	TRBJ2-1	NA	NA	TGTGCCAGCAGCAAAGCCGGGGGGGGTTTCGATGAGCAGTTCTTC	CASSKAGGGFDEQFF
TRBV2	TRBJ2-7	NA	NA	TGTGCCAGCAGTGGCGTTGGGGCCCCCTACGAGCAGTACTTC	CASSGVGAPYEQYF
TRBV7-9	TRBJ1-2	NA	TRBD1	TGTGCCACCGCGTCGGACAGGGGGTCGGCTAACTATGGCTACACCTTC	CATASDRGSANYGYTF
TRBV12-2	TRBJ2-5	once	NA	TGTGCAAGTCGCTCCCGGACAGGGAAGAGGGAGACCCAGTACTTC	CASRSRTGKRETQYF
TRBV5-8	TRBJ2-7	once	TRBD2	TGTGCCAGCAGCTGGGAGGGTACCTACGAGCAGTACTTC	CASSWEGTYEQYF
TRBV6-2/TRBV6-3	TRBJ1-2	NA	NA	TGTGCCAGCCGGGACACCGAAGATTTCTATGGCTACACCTTC	CASRDTEDFYGYTF
TRBV20-1	TRBJ2-1	NA	TRBD2	TGCAGTGCTAGAGCCCTAGCGGGAGTGTCCCTTGGGCAGTTCTTC	CSARALAGVSLGQFF